The clone carrying this T cell receptor beta chain occurred many times. Its specificity is unknown. The data stem from a study of T cells in Graves' hyperthyroidism and ophthalmopathy. CDR3 length equals 11 residues. The germline gives CDR1 MNHEY, CDR2 SMNVEV (reference sequence). V was cut by 7 bases and J by 4 bases, with 6 bases left in between. Patients aged 18 to 65 had newly diagnosed hyperthyroidism that had lasted under 2 months. Findings of the study overall: Peripheral blood also featured most of the thyroid clonotypes expanded above 0.001.

RNA transcripts were the template for amplifying TCR beta CDR3 regions. The HTBI set primed first-round TCR CDR3 RT-PCR. TCRdb ran MiXCR on the multiplex PCR reads and lists one entry per CDR3 protein. In the table there are roughly 740,000 distinct CDR3 sequences, roughly 15% of which are singletons. The sequence was collected from a man aged 18 to 29 with Graves' hyperthyroidism. This chain connects TRBV27 to TRBJ2-3, with D perhaps TRBD1 (6 bases). Sequencing was carried out using blood. The CDR3 spells CASKGADTQYF. The CDR3, as DNA: TGTGCCAGCAAGGGGGCAGATACGCAGTATTTT.